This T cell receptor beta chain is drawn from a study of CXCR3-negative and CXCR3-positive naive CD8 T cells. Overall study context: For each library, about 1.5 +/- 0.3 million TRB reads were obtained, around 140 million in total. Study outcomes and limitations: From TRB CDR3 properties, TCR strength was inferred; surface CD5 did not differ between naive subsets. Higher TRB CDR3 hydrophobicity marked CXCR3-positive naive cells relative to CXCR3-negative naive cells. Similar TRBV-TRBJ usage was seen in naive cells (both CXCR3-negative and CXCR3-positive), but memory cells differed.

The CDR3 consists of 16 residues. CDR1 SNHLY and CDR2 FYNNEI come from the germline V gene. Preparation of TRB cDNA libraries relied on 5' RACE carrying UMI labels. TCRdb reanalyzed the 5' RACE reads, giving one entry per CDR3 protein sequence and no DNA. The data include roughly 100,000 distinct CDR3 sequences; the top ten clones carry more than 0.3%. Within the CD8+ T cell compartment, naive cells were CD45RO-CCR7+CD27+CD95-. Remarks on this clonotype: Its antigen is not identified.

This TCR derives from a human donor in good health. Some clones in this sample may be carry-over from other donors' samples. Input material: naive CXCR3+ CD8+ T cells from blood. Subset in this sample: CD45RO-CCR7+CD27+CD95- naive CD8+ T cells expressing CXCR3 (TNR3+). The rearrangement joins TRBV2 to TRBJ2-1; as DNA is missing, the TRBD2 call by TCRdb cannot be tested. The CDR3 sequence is CASSVVSGRALDEQFF.